The clone carrying this TCR beta chain is a singleton in its sample. Roughly 0.5 to 1 ug RNA was reverse transcribed with random hexamers. TCRdb passed the immunoSEQ multiplex PCR reads through MiXCR, listing each CDR3 protein once. The sample gives 71,000 or so distinct CDR3 sequences, around 93% of which show up once; about 0.14% is in the top ten. This sample is drawn from a study of CD8 T cells in Susac syndrome. The sequence was obtained from a human donor with Susac syndrome. Source material: CD4+ T cells from PBMCs.

The CDR3 DNA is TGCAGTGCTAGAGTTGGGACGGCCTCTGGAAACACCATATATTTT. It specifies CSARVGTASGNTIYF. The J gene is TRBJ1-3, the V gene TRBV20-1; perhaps TRBD1 as D (5 bases). CDR3 size: 15 residues. In germline, CDR1 is DFQATT, CDR2 SNEGSKA (reference sequence). V lost 1 base and J lost 0, with 10 bases in between.